This TCR beta chain was captured by sequencing in a study of blood T cell repertoires in COVID-19 (dated by TCRdb to between 2020 and 2021). Background for the entire study: Samples covering the acute and convalescent phases of COVID-19 were provided by collaborators in the United States, Italy and Spain. The sample metadata nearly always contained a de-identified subject ID, COVID-19 status, age in years and sex. Subjects who had been exposed to COVID-19, were actively infected with it, or had recovered from it provided the deeply sampled blood TCRbeta repertoires that made up the dataset. A freely available public database, intended as a resource for researchers studying the immune response to SARS-CoV-2, is where the repertoires were released. The prospective study material was composed of cDNA or gDNA derived from T cells, B-cell-depleted T cells, or PBMCs. Samples were obtained from the ongoing ImmuneRACE study (first 160 participants) and from some 1,300 subjects provided by 6 global collaborators. Where HLA class I and class II types were available, the types were taken from metadata supplied by the sample provider, not from assay-based typing.

A remark on this clone: This receptor's antigen is unknown. Per-nucleotide qualities are absent, and no much larger clonotype sits a single base away.

TCRbeta CDR3 regions were amplified from genomic DNA using the immunoSEQ Assay, a bias-controlled multiplex PCR. In the paper's pipeline: Nucleated cell counts per sample were estimated from amplification of reference gene primers within the assay. To quantify the absolute abundance of each unique TCRbeta CDR3 rearrangement, sequence reads were collapsed and filtered. For each sample, productive Simpson clonality was calculated by taking the square root of Simpson's diversity index across productive rearrangements. In TCRdb, the immuneACCESS table is reduced to in-frame sequences with V and J assigned. These tables do not hold every clone; where another copy was compared, an unresolved V gene accounts for under half, and the others remain unexplained. V, J and clone size are those of that table, while D and trimming were read from the DNA. This sample comprises some 170,000 clones, 90% of them detected only once. The ten largest clones capture 15% to 20% of the sample.

Study-level results and caveats: The quantity of clinical and demographic metadata differed by source and by participant and was supplied without curation.

Whole blood was collected in K2EDTA tubes by collaborating institutions according to the institutions' own protocols. For TCRbeta analysis, collaborator samples were shipped as frozen whole blood, as isolated PBMCs, or as DNA extracted from either sample type. Sequencing used peripheral blood. This clonotype was obtained from a man aged 60 to 69 with active or convalescent COVID-19.

In nucleotide form, the sequence is TGTGCCAGCAGTCTCCGGACAGGGGCACGGGTGGACACTGAAGCTTTCTTT. Its protein reads: CASSLRTGARVDTEAFF. This sequence uses TRBV6-6 and TRBJ1-1, with 9 central nucleotides matching TRBD1. The V end gives up 5 bases and the J end 3 bases, leaving 13 bases in the junction not matched to a gene. The germline V gene (reference sequence) supplies CDR1 MNHNY and CDR2 SVGAGI. CDR3 length: 17 amino acids, cysteine to phenylalanine. The entry retains the CDR3 DNA only, 51 bases that are in frame from base 1.